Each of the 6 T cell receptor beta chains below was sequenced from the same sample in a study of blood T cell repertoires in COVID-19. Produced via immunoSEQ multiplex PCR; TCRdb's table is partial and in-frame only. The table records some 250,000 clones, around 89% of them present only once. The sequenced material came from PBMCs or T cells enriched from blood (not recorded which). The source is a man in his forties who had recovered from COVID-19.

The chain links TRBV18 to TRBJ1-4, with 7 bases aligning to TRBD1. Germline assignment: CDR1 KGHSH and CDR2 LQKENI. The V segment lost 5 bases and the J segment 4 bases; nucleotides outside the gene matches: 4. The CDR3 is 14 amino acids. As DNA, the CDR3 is TGTGCCAGCTCAGGACAGGATGATAATGAAAAACTGTTTTTT. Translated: CASSGQDDNEKLFF.

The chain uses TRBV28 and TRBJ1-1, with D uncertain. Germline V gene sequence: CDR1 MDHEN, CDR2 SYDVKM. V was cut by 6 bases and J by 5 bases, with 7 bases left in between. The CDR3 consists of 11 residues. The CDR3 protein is CASSDMTEAFF. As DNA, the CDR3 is TGTGCCAGCAGCGACATGACTGAAGCTTTCTTT. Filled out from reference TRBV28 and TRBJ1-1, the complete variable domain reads DVKVTQSSRYLVKRTGEKVFLECVQDMDHENMFWYRQDPGLGLRLIYFSYDVKMKEKGDIPEGYSVSREKKERFSLILESASTNQTSMYLCASSDMTEAFFGQGTRLTVV.

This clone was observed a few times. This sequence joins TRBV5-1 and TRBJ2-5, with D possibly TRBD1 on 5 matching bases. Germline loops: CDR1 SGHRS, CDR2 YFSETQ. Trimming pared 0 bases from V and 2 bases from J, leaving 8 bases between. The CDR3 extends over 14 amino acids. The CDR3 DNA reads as TGCGCCAGCAGCTTGGTAGGGGATCAAGAGACCCAGTACTTC. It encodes CASSLVGDQETQYF.

The CDR3 DNA sequence: TGCGCCAGCAGCTTGGGGACAGGGATAAGAGAAGAGACCCAGTACTTC. Translated: CASSLGTGIREETQYF. The chain is built from TRBV5-1 and TRBJ2-5, with 8 bases identical to TRBD1. CDR1 and CDR2 (germline): SGHRS, YFSETQ. This CDR3 has 16 residues. V lost 0 bases and J lost 3; bases outside the gene matches: 7.

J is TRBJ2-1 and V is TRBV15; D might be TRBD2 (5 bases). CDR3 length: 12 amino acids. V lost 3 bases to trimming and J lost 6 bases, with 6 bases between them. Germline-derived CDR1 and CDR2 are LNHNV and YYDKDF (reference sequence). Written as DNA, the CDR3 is TGTGCCACCAGCAGGGACTTCAATGAGCAGTTCTTC. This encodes CATSRDFNEQFF.

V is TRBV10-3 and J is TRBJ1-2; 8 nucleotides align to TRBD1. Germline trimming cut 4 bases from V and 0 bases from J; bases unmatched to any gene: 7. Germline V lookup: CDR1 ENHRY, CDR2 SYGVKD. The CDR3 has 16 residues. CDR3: CAISVPGQDANYGYTF. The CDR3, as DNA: TGTGCCATCAGTGTCCCGGGACAGGATGCTAACTATGGCTACACCTTC.